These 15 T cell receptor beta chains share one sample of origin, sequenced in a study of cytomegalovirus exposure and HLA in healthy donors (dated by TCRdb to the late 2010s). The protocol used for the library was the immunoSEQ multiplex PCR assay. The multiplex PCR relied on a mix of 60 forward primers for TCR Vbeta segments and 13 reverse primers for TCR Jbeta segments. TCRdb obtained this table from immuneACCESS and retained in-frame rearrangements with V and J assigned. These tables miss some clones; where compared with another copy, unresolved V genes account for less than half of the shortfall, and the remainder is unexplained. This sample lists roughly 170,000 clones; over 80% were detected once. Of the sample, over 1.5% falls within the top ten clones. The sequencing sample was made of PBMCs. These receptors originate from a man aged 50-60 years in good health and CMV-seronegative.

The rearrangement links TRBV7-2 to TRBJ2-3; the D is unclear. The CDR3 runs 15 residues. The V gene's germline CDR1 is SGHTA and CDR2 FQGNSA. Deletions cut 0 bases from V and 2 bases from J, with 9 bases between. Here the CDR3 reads CASSLAQIPTDTQYF. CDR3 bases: TGTGCCAGCAGCTTAGCGCAGATTCCCACAGATACGCAGTATTTT. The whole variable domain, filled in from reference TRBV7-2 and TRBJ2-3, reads GAGVSQSPSNKVTEKGKDVELRCDPISGHTALYWYRQSLGQGLEFLIYFQGNSAPDKSGLPSDRFSAERTGGSVSTLTIQRTQQEDSAVYLCASSLAQIPTDTQYFGPGTRLTVL.

The CDR3 coding sequence is TGTGCCAGCAGTGATGTGGGGAGGAGTGGCTACACCTTC. Translation: CASSDVGRSGYTF. V usage is TRBV6-1 and J usage is TRBJ1-2; no reliable D call. This CDR3 contains 13 residues. CDR1 and CDR2 from the germline V gene are MNHNS and SASEGT. Trimming pared 3 bases from V and 7 bases from J, leaving 12 bases between.

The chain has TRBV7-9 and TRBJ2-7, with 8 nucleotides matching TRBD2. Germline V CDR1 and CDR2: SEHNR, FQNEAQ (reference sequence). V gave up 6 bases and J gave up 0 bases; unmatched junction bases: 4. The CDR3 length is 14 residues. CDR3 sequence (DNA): TGTGCCAGCAGACGTAGCGGGGCCTCCTACGAGCAGTACTTC. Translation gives CASRRSGASYEQYF. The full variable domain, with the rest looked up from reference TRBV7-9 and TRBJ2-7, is DTGVSQNPRHKITKRGQNVTFRCDPISEHNRLYWYRQTLGQGPEFLTYFQNEAQLEKSRLLSDRFSAERPKGSFSTLEIQRTEQGDSAMYLCASRRSGASYEQYFGPGTRLTVT.

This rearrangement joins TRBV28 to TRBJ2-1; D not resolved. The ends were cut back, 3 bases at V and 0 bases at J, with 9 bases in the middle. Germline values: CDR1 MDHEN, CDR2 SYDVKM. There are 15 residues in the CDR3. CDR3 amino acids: CASSFTWSSYNEQFF. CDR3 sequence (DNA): TGTGCCAGCAGTTTTACGTGGAGCTCCTACAATGAGCAGTTCTTC.

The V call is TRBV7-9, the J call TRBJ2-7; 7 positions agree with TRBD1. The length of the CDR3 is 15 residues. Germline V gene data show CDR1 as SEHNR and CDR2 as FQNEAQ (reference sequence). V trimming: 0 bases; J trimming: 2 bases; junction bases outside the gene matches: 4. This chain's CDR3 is CASSLAQGVTYEQYF. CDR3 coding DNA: TGTGCCAGCAGCTTAGCCCAGGGGGTTACCTACGAGCAGTACTTC.

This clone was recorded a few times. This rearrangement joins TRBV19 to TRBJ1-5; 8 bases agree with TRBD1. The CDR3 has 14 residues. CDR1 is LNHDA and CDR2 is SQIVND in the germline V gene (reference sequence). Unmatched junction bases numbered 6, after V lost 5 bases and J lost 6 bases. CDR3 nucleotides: TGTGCCAGTAGTTCGCAGGGGGCGAGTCAGCCCCAGCATTTT. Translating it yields CASSSQGASQPQHF. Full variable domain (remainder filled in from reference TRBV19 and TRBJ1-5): DGGITQSPKYLFRKEGQNVTLSCEQNLNHDAMYWYRQDPGQGLRLIYYSQIVNDFQKGDIAEGYSVSREKKESFPLTVTSAQKNPTAFYLCASSSQGASQPQHFGDGTRLSIL.

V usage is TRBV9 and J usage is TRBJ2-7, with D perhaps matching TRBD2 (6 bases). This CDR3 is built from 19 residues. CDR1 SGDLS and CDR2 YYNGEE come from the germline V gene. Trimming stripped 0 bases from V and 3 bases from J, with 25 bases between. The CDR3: CASSVAPPPAERRDYEQYF. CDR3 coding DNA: TGTGCCAGCAGCGTAGCGCCCCCCCCCGCCGAGCGGAGGGACTACGAGCAGTACTTC.

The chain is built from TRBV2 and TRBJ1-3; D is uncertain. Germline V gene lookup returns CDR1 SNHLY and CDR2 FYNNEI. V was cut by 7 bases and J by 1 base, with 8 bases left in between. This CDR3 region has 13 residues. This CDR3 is CASILRSGNTIYF. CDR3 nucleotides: TGTGCCAGCATCCTACGGTCTGGAAACACCATATATTTT.

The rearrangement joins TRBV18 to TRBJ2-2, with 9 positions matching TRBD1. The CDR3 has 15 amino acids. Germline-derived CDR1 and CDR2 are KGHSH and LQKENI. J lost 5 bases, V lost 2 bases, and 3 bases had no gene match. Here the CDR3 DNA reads TGTGCCAGCTCACCAGGACAGGGGAGAACCGGGGAGCTGTTTTTT. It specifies CASSPGQGRTGELFF.

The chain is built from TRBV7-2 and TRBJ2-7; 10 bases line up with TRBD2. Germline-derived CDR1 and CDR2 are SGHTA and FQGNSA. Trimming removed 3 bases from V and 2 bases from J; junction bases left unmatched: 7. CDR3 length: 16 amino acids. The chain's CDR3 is CASSFSGTSATYEQYF. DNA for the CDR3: TGTGCCAGCAGCTTCTCCGGGACTAGCGCAACCTACGAGCAGTACTTC.

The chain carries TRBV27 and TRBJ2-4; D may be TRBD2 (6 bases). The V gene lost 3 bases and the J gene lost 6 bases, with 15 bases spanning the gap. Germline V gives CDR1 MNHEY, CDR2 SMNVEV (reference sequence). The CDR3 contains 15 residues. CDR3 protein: CASSFGFGGGNIQYF. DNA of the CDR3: TGTGCCAGCAGTTTTGGTTTCGGGGGTGGAAACATTCAGTACTTC.

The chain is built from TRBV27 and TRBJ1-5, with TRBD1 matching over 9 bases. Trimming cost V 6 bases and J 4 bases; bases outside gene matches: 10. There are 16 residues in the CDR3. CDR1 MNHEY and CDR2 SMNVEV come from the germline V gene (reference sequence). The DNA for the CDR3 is TGTGCCAGCAGCTCGCCGGGACAGGGACCTAATCAGCCCCAGCATTTT. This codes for CASSSPGQGPNQPQHF.

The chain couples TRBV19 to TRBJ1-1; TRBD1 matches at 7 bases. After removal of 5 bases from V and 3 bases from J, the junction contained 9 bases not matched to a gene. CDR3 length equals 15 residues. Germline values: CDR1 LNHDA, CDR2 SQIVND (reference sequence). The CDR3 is CASSGPDRADTEAFF. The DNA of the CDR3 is TGTGCCAGTAGTGGGCCCGACAGGGCGGACACTGAAGCTTTCTTT.

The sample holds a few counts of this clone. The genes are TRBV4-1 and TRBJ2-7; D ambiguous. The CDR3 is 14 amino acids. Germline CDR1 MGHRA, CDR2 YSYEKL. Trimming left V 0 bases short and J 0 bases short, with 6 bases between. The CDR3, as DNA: TGCGCCAGCAGCCAAGACAGCGCCTCCTACGAGCAGTACTTC. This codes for CASSQDSASYEQYF.

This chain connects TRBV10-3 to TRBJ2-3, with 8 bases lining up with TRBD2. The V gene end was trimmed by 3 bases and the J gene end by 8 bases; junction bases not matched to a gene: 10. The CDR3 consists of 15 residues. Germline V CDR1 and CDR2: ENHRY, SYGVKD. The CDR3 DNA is TGTGCCATCAGTGATCAAGGGCTAGCGGGTAGTACGCAGTATTTT. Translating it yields CAISDQGLAGSTQYF.